This T cell receptor beta chain was retrieved from a study of cytomegalovirus exposure and HLA in healthy donors (dated by TCRdb to about 2017). Study-wide context: According to a later analysis, one platform produced both the approximately 110 validation repertoires and the 666 repertoires of the first cohort. In addition to the first cohort of 666 subjects, a separate validation cohort of about 120 different subjects was used. The aim of the study was to test whether cataloging public T cell receptors could identify signatures of past pathogen exposure. To predict cytomegalovirus infection status, the study combined high-throughput TCR immunosequencing, statistical association of individual TCRs with disease status, and machine learning.

The CDR1 and CDR2 encoded by the germline V gene (reference sequence) are SEHNR and FQNEAQ. V is shortened by 4 bases, J by 6 bases, and the region joining them spans 13 bases. From its cysteine to its phenylalanine, the CDR3 spans 14 amino acids. CDR3 DNA is the only sequence kept; it has 42 bases, read in frame from the first base. The library relied on the immunoSEQ multiplex PCR assay. The paper's processing steps were these. A statistical classification framework was built for diagnosing cytomegalovirus status from the catalog of TCR beta chain sequences. TCRdb took over this immuneACCESS table, retaining in-frame rearrangements with V and J assigned. Such tables are incomplete; in checked studies, under half of the missing clones stem from an unresolved V gene, and the remainder is unexplained. That table supplies the V and J calls and clone size; D and trimming were determined from the DNA. The sample profile shows roughly 76,000 clones; 94% of them were found once. The ten biggest clones cover about 1.6% of the sample.

This clone has more than one count but fewer than ten. The specificity of this receptor is unknown. No qualities accompany the bases; no much larger clone lies one base away. Study-wide conclusions, independent of this receptor: A total of about 180 TCR beta chains were listed by the study as associated with cytomegalovirus. While some public TCRs were present in many individuals, most TCR sequences turned up only very rarely across donors. According to the authors, the approach could potentially be generalized to other disease states and immunological phenotypes. All 120 or so repertoires were used to score co-occurrence in the validation cohort in a later analysis, because that analysis had no HLA typing for the cohort. Cytomegalovirus status was reported to be diagnosed by the classifier with high specificity and sensitivity in both the original and validation cohorts. In vitro tests confirmed that a few of the cytomegalovirus-associated TCR beta chains recognize cytomegalovirus antigens. In a later analysis, TCRs clustered in the first cohort were found to also tend to co-occur in the 120 validation repertoires, with 94% of cluster scores above 0.

The donors were included in the validation cohort of 90 to 150 subjects, a group kept apart from the approximately 670-subject first cohort. The rearranged chain carries TRBV7-9 and TRBJ2-1; possibly the D gene is TRBD2, per 6 matching bases. The TCR originated in a man between 18 and 29 years old in good health and CMV-seropositive. The sequenced sample was PBMCs. The sequenced DNA: TGTGCCAGCAGCTCCGCCCAGGGAGGCAATGAGCAGTTCTTC. This gives the protein CASSSAQGGNEQFF.